This T cell receptor beta chain originates from a study of regulatory T cells in long-lasting Graves disease. Combining iRepertoire HTBI primers with Arm-PCR of CDR3 regions, the authors built TCR beta libraries. Each CDR3 protein gets one entry after TCRdb re-called the multiplex PCR reads with MiXCR. Of approximately 470,000 distinct CDR3 sequences in the sample, around 21% are singletons; the top ten hold 7.8%. This clonotype was observed at least ten times. Time point here: persistent/refractory GD, antithyroid drugs over 5 years with positive TRAb. Following extraction of RNA from PBMCs, that RNA was used to make the TCR library. The sample in question was peripheral blood mononuclear cells (PBMCs), obtained when the disease was refractory, from a patient treated with antithyroid drugs. This TCR was recovered from a female donor with Graves disease.

The CDR3 loop is CASSLVFRGQDVYEQYF. The CDR3, as DNA: TGTGCCAGCAGCTTAGTATTCCGGGGACAAGATGTCTACGAGCAGTACTTC. The chain employs TRBV7-2 and TRBJ2-7, with D maybe TRBD1 (6 bases). The CDR3 covers 17 residues. V was trimmed by 1 base and J by 3 bases, leaving 19 bases between them. From germline, CDR1 is SGHTA and CDR2 FQGNSA.